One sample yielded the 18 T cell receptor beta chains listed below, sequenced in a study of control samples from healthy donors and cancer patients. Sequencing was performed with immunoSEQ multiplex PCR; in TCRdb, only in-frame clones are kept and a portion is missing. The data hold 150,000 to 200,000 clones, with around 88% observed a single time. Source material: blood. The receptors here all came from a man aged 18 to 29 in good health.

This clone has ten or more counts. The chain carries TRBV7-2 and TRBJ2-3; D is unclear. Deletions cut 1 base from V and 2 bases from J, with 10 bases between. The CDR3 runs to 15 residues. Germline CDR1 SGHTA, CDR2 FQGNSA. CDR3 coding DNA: TGTGCCAGCAGCTTAGTCTTCCGGTCCACAGATACGCAGTATTTT. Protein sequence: CASSLVFRSTDTQYF.

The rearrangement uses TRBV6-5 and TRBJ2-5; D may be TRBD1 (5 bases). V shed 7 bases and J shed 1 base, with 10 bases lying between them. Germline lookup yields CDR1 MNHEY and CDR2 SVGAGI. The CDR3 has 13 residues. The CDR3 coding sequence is TGTGCCAGCACTAGACAGTCCCAAGAGACCCAGTACTTC. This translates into CASTRQSQETQYF.

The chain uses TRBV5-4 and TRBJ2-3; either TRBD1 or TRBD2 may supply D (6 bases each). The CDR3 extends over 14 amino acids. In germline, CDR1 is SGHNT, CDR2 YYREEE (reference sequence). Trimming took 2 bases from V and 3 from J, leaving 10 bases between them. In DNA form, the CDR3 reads TGTGCCAGCAGCTTCGGGGGCGAGACAGATACGCAGTATTTT. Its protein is CASSFGGETDTQYF.

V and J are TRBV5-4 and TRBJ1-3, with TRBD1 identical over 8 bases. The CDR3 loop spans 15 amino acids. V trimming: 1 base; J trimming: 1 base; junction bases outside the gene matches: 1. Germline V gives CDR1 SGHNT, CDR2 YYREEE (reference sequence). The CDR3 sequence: CASSLQGASGNTIYF. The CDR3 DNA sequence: TGTGCCAGCAGCTTGCAGGGGGCGTCTGGAAACACCATATATTTT. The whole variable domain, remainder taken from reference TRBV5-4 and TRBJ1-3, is ETGVTQSPTHLIKTRGQQVTLRCSSQSGHNTVSWYQQALGQGPQFIFQYYREEENGRGNFPPRFSGLQFPNYSSELNVNALELDDSALYLCASSLQGASGNTIYFGEGSWLTVV.

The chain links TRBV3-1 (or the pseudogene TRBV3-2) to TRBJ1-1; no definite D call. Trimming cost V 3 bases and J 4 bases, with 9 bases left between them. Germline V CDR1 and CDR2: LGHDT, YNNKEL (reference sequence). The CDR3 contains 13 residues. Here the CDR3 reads CASSHEGRTEAFF. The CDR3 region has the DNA TGTGCCAGCAGCCACGAAGGTCGCACTGAAGCTTTCTTT.

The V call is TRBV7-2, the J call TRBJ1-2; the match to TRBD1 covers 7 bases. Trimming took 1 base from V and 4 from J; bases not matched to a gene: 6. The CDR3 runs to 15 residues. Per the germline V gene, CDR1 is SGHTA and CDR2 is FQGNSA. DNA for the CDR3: TGTGCCAGCAGCTTAGATCCCCAGGGGGTCTATGGCTACACCTTC. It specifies CASSLDPQGVYGYTF.

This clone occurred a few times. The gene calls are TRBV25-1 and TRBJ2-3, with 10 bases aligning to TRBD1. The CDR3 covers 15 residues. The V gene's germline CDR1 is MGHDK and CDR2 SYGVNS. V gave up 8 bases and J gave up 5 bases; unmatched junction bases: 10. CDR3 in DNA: TGTGCCAGCGCGTGGACAGGGGGAGGTATAGATACGCAGTATTTT. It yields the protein CASAWTGGGIDTQYF.

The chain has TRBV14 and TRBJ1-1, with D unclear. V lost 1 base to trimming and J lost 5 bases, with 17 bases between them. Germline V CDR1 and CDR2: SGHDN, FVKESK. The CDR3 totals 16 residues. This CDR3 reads CASSQGRGWGGTEAFF. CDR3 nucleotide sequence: TGTGCCAGCAGCCAAGGTCGAGGATGGGGAGGGACTGAAGCTTTCTTT.

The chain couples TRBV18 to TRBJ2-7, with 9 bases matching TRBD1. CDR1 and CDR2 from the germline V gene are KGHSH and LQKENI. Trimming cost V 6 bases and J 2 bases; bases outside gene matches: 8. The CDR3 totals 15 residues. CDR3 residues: CASSLQGALPYEQYF. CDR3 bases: TGTGCCAGCTCGCTACAGGGGGCGCTCCCCTACGAGCAGTACTTC.

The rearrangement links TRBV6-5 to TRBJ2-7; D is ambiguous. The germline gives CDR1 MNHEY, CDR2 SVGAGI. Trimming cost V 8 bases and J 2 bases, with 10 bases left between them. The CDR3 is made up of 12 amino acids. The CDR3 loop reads CASHKPPYEQYF. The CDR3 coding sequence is TGTGCCAGCCACAAACCCCCCTACGAGCAGTACTTC.

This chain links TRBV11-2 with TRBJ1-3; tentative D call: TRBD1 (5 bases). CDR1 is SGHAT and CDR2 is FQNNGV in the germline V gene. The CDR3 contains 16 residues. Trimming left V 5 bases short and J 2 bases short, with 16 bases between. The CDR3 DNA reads TGTGCCAGCAGCCCCGGTTGGGCAGGGACTGGAAACACCATATATTTT. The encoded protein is CASSPGWAGTGNTIYF. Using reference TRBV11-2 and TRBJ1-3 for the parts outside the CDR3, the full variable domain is EAGVAQSPRYKIIEKRQSVAFWCNPISGHATLYWYQQILGQGPKLLIQFQNNGVVDDSQLPKDRFSAERLKGVDSTLKIQPAKLEDSAVYLCASSPGWAGTGNTIYFGEGSWLTVV.

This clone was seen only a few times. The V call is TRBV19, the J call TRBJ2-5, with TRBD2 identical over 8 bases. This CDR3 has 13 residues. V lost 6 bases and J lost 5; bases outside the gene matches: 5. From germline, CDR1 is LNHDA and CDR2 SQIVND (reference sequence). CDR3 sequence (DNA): TGTGCCAGTAGCGGGGGGGACGTGGAGACCCAGTACTTC. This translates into CASSGGDVETQYF.

This CDR3 reads CASTLGQGPEINEKLFF. Here the CDR3 DNA reads TGTGCCAGCACCCTAGGGCAGGGGCCCGAGATTAATGAAAAACTGTTTTTT. This chain joins TRBV28 and TRBJ1-4, with a tentative D call TRBD1 (6 bases). Germline V lookup: CDR1 MDHEN, CDR2 SYDVKM. The CDR3 length is 17 residues. V gave up 7 bases and J gave up 4 bases, with 22 bases separating them.

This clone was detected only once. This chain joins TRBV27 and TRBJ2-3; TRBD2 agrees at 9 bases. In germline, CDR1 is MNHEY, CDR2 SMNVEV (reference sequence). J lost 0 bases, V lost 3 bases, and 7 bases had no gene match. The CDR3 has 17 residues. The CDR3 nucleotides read TGTGCCAGCAGTTTTCTCAGGCTAGCGGGGAGCACAGATACGCAGTATTTT. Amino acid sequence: CASSFLRLAGSTDTQYF.

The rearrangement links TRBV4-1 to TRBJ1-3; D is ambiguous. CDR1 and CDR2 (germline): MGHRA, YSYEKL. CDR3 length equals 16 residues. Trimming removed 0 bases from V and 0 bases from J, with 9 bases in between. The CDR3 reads CASSQEGPASGNTIYF. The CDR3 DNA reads TGCGCCAGCAGCCAAGAAGGGCCAGCCTCTGGAAACACCATATATTTT.

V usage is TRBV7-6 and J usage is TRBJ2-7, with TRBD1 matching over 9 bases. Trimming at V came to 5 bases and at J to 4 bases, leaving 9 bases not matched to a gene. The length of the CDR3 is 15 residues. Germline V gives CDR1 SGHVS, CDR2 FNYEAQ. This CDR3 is CASSAGTGRGYEQYF. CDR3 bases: TGTGCCAGCAGCGCCGGGACAGGGAGAGGGTACGAGCAGTACTTC.

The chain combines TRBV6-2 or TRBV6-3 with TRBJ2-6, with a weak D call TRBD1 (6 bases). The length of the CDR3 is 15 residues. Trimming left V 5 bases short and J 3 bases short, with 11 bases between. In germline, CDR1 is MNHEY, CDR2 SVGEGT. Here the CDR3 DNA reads TGTGCCAGCAGTGCCCAGGGGCGTGGGGCCAACGTCCTGACTTTC. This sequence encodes CASSAQGRGANVLTF.

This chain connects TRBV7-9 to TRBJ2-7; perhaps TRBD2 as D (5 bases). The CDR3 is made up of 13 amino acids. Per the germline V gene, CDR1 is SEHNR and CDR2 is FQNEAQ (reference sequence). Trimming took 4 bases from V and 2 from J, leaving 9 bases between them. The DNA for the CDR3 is TGTGCCAGCAGCTCCCCCGGGACCTACGAGCAGTACTTC. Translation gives CASSSPGTYEQYF.